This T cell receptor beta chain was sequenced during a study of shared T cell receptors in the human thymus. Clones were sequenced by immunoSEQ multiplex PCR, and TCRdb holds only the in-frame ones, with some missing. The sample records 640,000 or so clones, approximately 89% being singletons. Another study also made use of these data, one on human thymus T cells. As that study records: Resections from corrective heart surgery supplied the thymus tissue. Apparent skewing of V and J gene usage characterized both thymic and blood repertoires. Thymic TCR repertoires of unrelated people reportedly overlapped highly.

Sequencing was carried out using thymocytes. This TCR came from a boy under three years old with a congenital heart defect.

In DNA form, the CDR3 reads TGTGCCAGCAGCTTAAGAACCGGGACAGATTCGACCGGGGAGCTGTTTTTT. Amino acid sequence: CASSLRTGTDSTGELFF. The genes are TRBV11-3 and TRBJ2-2; 7 positions match TRBD1. Per the germline V gene, CDR1 is SGHNT and CDR2 is YENEEA. V trimming: 2 bases; J trimming: 5 bases; junction bases outside the gene matches: 11. The CDR3 consists of 17 residues.